The entry below gives a single T cell receptor (beta chain) sequence along with its context. This CDR3 is built from 18 residues. Germline V lookup: CDR1 SNHLY, CDR2 FYNNEI. V lost 2 bases and J lost 6; bases outside the gene matches: 14. These data belong to a study of blood T cell repertoires in COVID-19. Study information: PBMCs, B-cell-depleted T cells, or T cells were the source of the cDNA or gDNA that made up the material.

Participants came from about 24 US areas, aged about 18 to 100 years. The assay was immunoSEQ multiplex PCR, and TCRdb's table has in-frame clones only and misses some. Of some 150,000 clones in the sample, around 88% are singletons; the top ten hold 3.6%. The rearrangement uses TRBV2 and TRBJ2-1; 9 bases are shared with TRBD2. The specimen sequenced was PBMCs or T cells enriched from blood (not recorded which). The TCR comes from a woman aged 50 to 60 in a cohort exposed to, infected with or recovered from COVID-19 (not recorded which). This CDR3 reads CASSERVLGLAGINEQFF. The CDR3 DNA reads as TGTGCCAGCAGTGAAAGGGTGCTCGGGCTAGCGGGAATCAATGAGCAGTTCTTC.